This is a list of T cell receptor beta chains from one sample in a study of CD8+ T cells in alopecia areata. Clones were read by immunoSEQ multiplex PCR, and TCRdb kept only the in-frame ones, dropping some. The data show fewer than 200,000 clones, approximately 65% seen once. The source was CD8+ T cells sorted from blood, collected at week 0. These receptors all stem from a human donor with alopecia areata. Each CDR3 is given with its conserved first and last residue. D genes are given only for firm matches. Rows give clone size only sometimes, using once, few, many, or a class for an expanded clone.

V: TRBV30; J: TRBJ2-7; size: .; D: .; CDR3: CAWSTDPRQYF; DNA: TGTGCCTGGAGTACGGACCCTCGGCAGTACTTC
V: TRBV19; J: TRBJ2-1; size: .; D: TRBD1; CDR3: CASSLTGDNEQFF; DNA: TGTGCCAGTAGTCTTACAGGGGACAATGAGCAGTTCTTC
V: TRBV29-1; J: TRBJ1-1; size: few; D: .; CDR3: CSVDSLPEAFF; DNA: TGCAGCGTTGATTCCTTGCCTGAAGCTTTCTTT
V: TRBV29-1; J: TRBJ2-7; size: .; D: .; CDR3: CSVVRDYEQYF; DNA: TGCAGCGTTGTCCGTGATTACGAGCAGTACTTC
V: TRBV29-1; J: TRBJ2-7; size: .; D: TRBD1; CDR3: CSVGPGQGGEQYF; DNA: TGCAGCGTTGGGCCGGGACAGGGGGGCGAGCAGTACTTC
V: TRBV14; J: TRBJ2-7; size: once; D: .; CDR3: CASAPGAYEQYF; DNA: TGTGCCAGCGCCCCGGGAGCCTACGAGCAGTACTTC
V: TRBV7-9; J: TRBJ1-2; size: once; D: .; CDR3: CASSLTQEIPHGYTF; DNA: TGTGCCAGCAGCTTAACGCAGGAGATCCCCCATGGCTACACCTTC
V: TRBV6-5; J: TRBJ2-2; size: .; D: TRBD2; CDR3: CASSYSTSGSGELFF; DNA: TGTGCCAGCAGTTACTCGACTAGCGGGTCCGGGGAGCTGTTTTTT
V: TRBV13; J: TRBJ1-1; size: .; D: .; CDR3: CASSTPSNTEAFF; DNA: TGTGCCAGCAGCACACCGTCGAACACTGAAGCTTTCTTT
V: TRBV5-6; J: TRBJ1-2; size: few; D: .; CDR3: CASSYALYDKNYGYTF; DNA: TGTGCCAGCAGTTATGCCCTTTACGACAAGAACTATGGCTACACCTTC
V: TRBV27; J: TRBJ1-5; size: .; D: .; CDR3: CASSLRGFLQPQHF; DNA: TGTGCCAGCAGTTTACGGGGGTTTCTTCAGCCCCAGCATTTT
V: TRBV28; J: TRBJ2-6; size: .; D: .; CDR3: CASSLFFGANVLTF; DNA: TGTGCCAGCAGTTTATTTTTTGGGGCCAACGTCCTGACTTTC
V: TRBV13; J: TRBJ1-1; size: .; D: .; CDR3: CASSSAPGNTEAFF; DNA: TGTGCCAGCAGCTCGGCCCCAGGGAACACTGAAGCTTTCTTT
V: TRBV25-1; J: TRBJ1-2; size: .; D: .; CDR3: CASRGVGDGYTF; DNA: TGTGCCAGCAGAGGAGTTGGGGATGGCTACACCTTC
V: TRBV30; J: TRBJ2-1; size: few; D: .; CDR3: CAWSEGSSYNEQFF; DNA: TGTGCCTGGAGTGAGGGGAGCTCCTACAATGAGCAGTTCTTC
V: TRBV11-2; J: TRBJ2-5; size: .; D: .; CDR3: CASSRDAETQYF; DNA: TGTGCCAGCAGCCGTGACGCGGAGACCCAGTACTTC
V: TRBV15; J: TRBJ1-5; size: once; D: .; CDR3: CATSRDYAGSNQPQHF; DNA: TGTGCCACCAGCAGAGATTACGCCGGGAGCAATCAGCCCCAGCATTTT
V: TRBV15; J: TRBJ2-3; size: .; D: .; CDR3: CATSRAGTTDTQYF; DNA: TGTGCCACCAGCAGAGCCGGAACCACAGATACGCAGTATTTT
V: TRBV27; J: TRBJ2-7; size: once; D: .; CDR3: CASSPKQGSSYEQYF; DNA: TGTGCCAGCAGTCCTAAGCAGGGGTCCTCCTACGAGCAGTACTTC
V: TRBV13; J: TRBJ2-6; size: .; D: TRBD1; CDR3: CASSPPTGEASGANVLTF; DNA: TGTGCCAGCAGCCCCCCGACAGGGGAGGCCTCTGGGGCCAACGTCCTGACTTTC
V: TRBV2; J: TRBJ1-4; size: .; D: .; CDR3: CASTPDREKLFF; DNA: TGTGCCAGCACCCCTGACCGGGAAAAACTGTTTTTT
V: TRBV19; J: TRBJ2-1; size: .; D: .; CDR3: CASRMTGSYNEQFF; DNA: TGTGCCAGTAGAATGACAGGCTCCTACAATGAGCAGTTCTTC
V: TRBV27; J: TRBJ1-6; size: few; D: TRBD1; CDR3: CASSFQGARITDNSPLHF; DNA: TGTGCCAGCAGTTTCCAGGGGGCGAGAATTACAGATAATTCACCCCTCCACTTT
V: TRBV4-1; J: TRBJ2-5; size: .; D: TRBD2; CDR3: CASSPPEAGGSKTQYF; DNA: TGCGCCAGCAGCCCCCCGGAAGCGGGGGGCAGCAAGACCCAGTACTTC
V: TRBV7-9; J: TRBJ1-2; size: few; D: .; CDR3: CASSLRKNYGYTF; DNA: TGTGCCAGCAGCTTGAGGAAAAACTATGGCTACACCTTC
V: TRBV30; J: TRBJ1-4; size: .; D: TRBD1; CDR3: CAWSGDREGEKLFF; DNA: TGTGCCTGGAGTGGAGACAGGGAAGGTGAAAAACTGTTTTTT
V: TRBV6-1; J: TRBJ1-5; size: .; D: .; CDR3: CASRYRDHQPQHF; DNA: TGTGCCAGCAGATACAGGGACCATCAGCCCCAGCATTTT
V: TRBV6-1; J: TRBJ1-2; size: .; D: .; CDR3: CASSELQGYDGYTF; DNA: TGTGCCAGCAGTGAACTACAGGGTTATGATGGCTACACCTTC
V: TRBV27; J: TRBJ1-1; size: .; D: .; CDR3: CASSFSMYGRARENTEAFF; DNA: TGTGCCAGCAGTTTTTCTATGTACGGCAGGGCCCGTGAGAACACTGAAGCTTTCTTT
V: TRBV7-2; J: TRBJ2-7; size: .; D: .; CDR3: CASSETSSVNYEQYF; DNA: TGTGCCAGCAGCGAGACTAGTTCGGTAAACTACGAGCAGTACTTC
V: TRBV2; J: TRBJ2-5; size: .; D: .; CDR3: CASSERGTQQETQYF; DNA: TGTGCCAGCAGTGAAAGAGGGACACAACAAGAGACCCAGTACTTC
V: TRBV11-2; J: TRBJ1-4; size: .; D: .; CDR3: CASSLLPGTNEKLFF; DNA: TGTGCCAGCAGCTTACTTCCGGGTACTAATGAAAAACTGTTTTTT
V: TRBV27; J: TRBJ1-1; size: .; D: TRBD1; CDR3: CASSLVTGGTEAFF; DNA: TGTGCCAGCAGTTTAGTGACAGGGGGAACTGAAGCTTTCTTT
V: TRBV15; J: TRBJ1-2; size: .; D: .; CDR3: CATGGQDNYGYTF; DNA: TGTGCCACCGGGGGGCAGGACAACTATGGCTACACCTTC
V: TRBV5-1; J: TRBJ2-3; size: .; D: .; CDR3: CASSLVRLTDTQYF; DNA: TGCGCCAGCAGCTTGGTTAGACTGACAGATACGCAGTATTTT
V: TRBV6-5; J: TRBJ1-1; size: .; D: TRBD1; CDR3: CASTGGTEAFF; DNA: TGTGCCAGCACAGGGGGGACTGAAGCTTTCTTT
V: TRBV4-1; J: TRBJ1-2; size: .; D: .; CDR3: CASSQDSSSPRVYYGYTF; DNA: TGCGCCAGCAGCCAAGATTCTTCTAGTCCCCGAGTCTATTATGGCTACACCTTC
V: TRBV4-1; J: TRBJ1-4; size: .; D: TRBD1; CDR3: CASSMSRQGVGEKLFF; DNA: TGCGCCAGCAGCATGAGCCGACAGGGGGTCGGAGAAAAACTGTTTTTT
V: TRBV19; J: TRBJ2-7; size: .; D: TRBD1; CDR3: CASSIGAGGDYEQYF; DNA: TGTGCCAGTAGTATAGGGGCAGGGGGAGACTACGAGCAGTACTTC
V: TRBV7-9; J: TRBJ2-7; size: few; D: .; CDR3: CASSREPYEQYF; DNA: TGTGCCAGCAGCCGGGAACCCTACGAGCAGTACTTC
V: TRBV7-8; J: TRBJ1-6; size: .; D: .; CDR3: CASSLAPGSPLHF; DNA: TGTGCCAGCAGCTTAGCCCCAGGCTCACCCCTCCACTTT
V: TRBV5-6; J: TRBJ2-7; size: .; D: TRBD2; CDR3: CASSYGGTNYEQYF; DNA: TGTGCCAGCAGTTACGGGGGGACTAACTACGAGCAGTACTTC
V: TRBV29-1; J: TRBJ2-7; size: .; D: .; CDR3: CSVETGKSTYEQYF; DNA: TGCAGCGTTGAGACCGGTAAGAGCACCTACGAGCAGTACTTC
V: TRBV15; J: TRBJ2-7; size: .; D: .; CDR3: CATSRDRGVYEQYF; DNA: TGTGCCACCAGCAGAGATAGGGGGGTCTACGAGCAGTACTTC
V: TRBV5-1; J: TRBJ1-1; size: .; D: .; CDR3: CASSLYGGVDTEAFF; DNA: TGCGCCAGCAGCTTGTATGGGGGAGTGGACACTGAAGCTTTCTTT
V: TRBV7-3; J: TRBJ2-1; size: .; D: TRBD2; CDR3: CASSLRTSGGTYNEQFF; DNA: TGTGCCAGCAGCTTACGCACTAGCGGGGGGACCTACAATGAGCAGTTCTTC
V: TRBV6-1; J: TRBJ2-1; size: few; D: .; CDR3: CASSEARMNEQFF; DNA: TGTGCCAGCAGTGAAGCGCGGATGAATGAGCAGTTCTTC
V: TRBV2; J: TRBJ2-7; size: .; D: .; CDR3: CASRGRPWGEQYF; DNA: TGTGCCAGCCGGGGCCGACCCTGGGGCGAGCAGTACTTC
V: TRBV5-1; J: TRBJ2-7; size: .; D: .; CDR3: CASSSRTYEQYF; DNA: TGCGCCAGCAGCTCGAGGACCTACGAGCAGTACTTC
V: TRBV7-9; J: TRBJ2-3; size: few; D: TRBD2; CDR3: CASSPRSGGALEDTQYF; DNA: TGTGCCAGCAGCCCCCGCAGCGGGGGGGCCTTGGAAGATACGCAGTATTTT
V: TRBV23-1; J: TRBJ1-3; size: .; D: .; CDR3: CASSQSTISGGNTIYF; DNA: TGCGCCAGCAGTCAATCAACCATCTCGGGTGGAAACACCATATATTTT
V: TRBV19; J: TRBJ1-1; size: .; D: .; CDR3: CASSPSTGTEAFF; DNA: TGTGCCAGTAGTCCATCTACAGGGACAGAAGCTTTCTTT
V: TRBV27; J: TRBJ2-1; size: .; D: .; CDR3: CASSNYPGQGRDEQFF; DNA: TGTGCCAGCAGCAACTACCCGGGACAAGGACGCGATGAGCAGTTCTTC
V: TRBV6-1; J: TRBJ2-7; size: .; D: .; CDR3: CASSEFYYEQYF; DNA: TGTGCCAGCAGTGAATTTTACTACGAGCAGTACTTC
V: TRBV7-2; J: TRBJ2-1; size: .; D: TRBD1; CDR3: CASSGGDRAYNEQFF; DNA: TGTGCCAGCAGCGGAGGGGACAGGGCTTACAATGAGCAGTTCTTC
V: TRBV30; J: TRBJ2-7; size: once; D: TRBD1; CDR3: CAWSPRTGREHYEQYF; DNA: TGTGCCTGGAGTCCCCGGACAGGGCGCGAACACTACGAGCAGTACTTC
V: TRBV27; J: TRBJ1-5; size: few; D: .; CDR3: CASSGGQGNQPQHF; DNA: TGTGCCAGCAGCGGGGGGCAGGGCAATCAGCCCCAGCATTTT
V: TRBV7-9; J: TRBJ2-7; size: .; D: .; CDR3: CASSLVGIEQYF; DNA: TGTGCCAGCAGCTTAGTGGGCATCGAGCAGTACTTC
V: TRBV27; J: TRBJ1-4; size: .; D: TRBD1; CDR3: CASSPGTGGRKLFF; DNA: TGTGCCAGCAGTCCTGGGACAGGGGGTAGGAAACTGTTTTTT